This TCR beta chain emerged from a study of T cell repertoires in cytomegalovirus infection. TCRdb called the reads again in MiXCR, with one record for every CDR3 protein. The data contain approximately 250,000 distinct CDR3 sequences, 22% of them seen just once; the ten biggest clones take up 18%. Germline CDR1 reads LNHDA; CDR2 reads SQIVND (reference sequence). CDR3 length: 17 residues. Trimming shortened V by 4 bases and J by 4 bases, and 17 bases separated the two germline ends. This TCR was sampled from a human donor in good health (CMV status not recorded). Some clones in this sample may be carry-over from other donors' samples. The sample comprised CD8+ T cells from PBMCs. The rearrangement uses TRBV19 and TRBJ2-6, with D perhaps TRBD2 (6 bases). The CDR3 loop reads CASSSWDLLLGANVLTF. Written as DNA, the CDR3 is TGTGCCAGTAGTAGCTGGGACTTACTCTTGGGGGCCAACGTCCTGACTTTC.